The 20 T cell receptor beta chains reported below all come from one sample, sequenced in a study of shared clonotypes between healthy human individuals. Generated by immunoSEQ multiplex PCR, the TCRdb table keeps only in-frame clones and is missing some. The sample contains about 2.4 million clones, 80% to 95% of which appear only once. The sample consisted of naive CD4+ T cells from PBMCs. The subset denotes: CD45RA+ positively selected. Source of these receptors: a man between 18 and 29 years old in good health. Some clones in this sample may be carry-over from other donors' samples.

The chain couples TRBV5-1 to TRBJ2-2, with 7 bases aligning to TRBD1. Germline-derived CDR1 and CDR2 are SGHRS and YFSETQ. The junction had 5 bases not matched to a gene; V was cut back by 2 bases and J by 1 base. This CDR3 is built from 16 residues. The CDR3: CASSLTGQRNTGELFF. CDR3 bases: TGCGCCAGCAGCTTAACGGGACAGAGGAACACCGGGGAGCTGTTTTTT.

The CDR3 protein is CASSVEERQNTEAFF. DNA for the CDR3: TGTGCCAGCAGCGTAGAAGAACGACAGAACACTGAAGCTTTCTTT. The J gene is TRBJ1-1, the V gene TRBV9; no clear D gene. Germline assignment: CDR1 SGDLS and CDR2 YYNGEE. The CDR3 contains 15 residues. With 0 bases removed from V and 1 base from J, the gap between germline ends came to 10 bases.

The chain links TRBV6-4 to TRBJ2-3; D remains ambiguous. V gave up 5 bases and J gave up 3 bases, with 15 bases separating them. This CDR3 is 15 amino acids long. Germline-derived CDR1 and CDR2 are MRHNA and SNTAGT. CDR3: CASSPEPVLTDTQYF. Here the CDR3 DNA reads TGTGCCAGCAGTCCGGAGCCAGTATTGACAGATACGCAGTATTTT.

J is TRBJ2-5 and V is TRBV11-2; 11 nucleotides align to TRBD1. Germline CDR1 reads SGHAT; CDR2 reads FQNNGV. V lost 6 bases to trimming and J lost 9 bases; unmatched junction nucleotides: 9. The CDR3 loop spans 14 amino acids. CDR3 protein: CASRNGQGAVSQYF. For the CDR3, the DNA is TGTGCCAGCAGAAATGGACAGGGGGCTGTGTCCCAGTACTTC.

Worth noting for this clone: Other nucleotide sequences from this sample produce the same CDR3. CDR3 residues: CASSLGGANEKLFF. CDR3 nucleotides: TGCGCCAGCAGCTTGGGGGGAGCTAATGAAAAACTGTTTTTT. This chain connects TRBV5-1 to TRBJ1-4; no definite D call. CDR1 SGHRS and CDR2 YFSETQ come from the germline V gene. This CDR3 region has 14 residues. V dropped 0 bases and J dropped 3 bases, with 6 bases sitting between them.

The chain is built from TRBV5-6 and TRBJ2-1; 7 positions match TRBD2. In germline, CDR1 is SGHDT, CDR2 YYEEEE. V shed 5 bases, J shed 3 bases, and the junction held 11 bases outside the gene matches. The CDR3 spans 16 residues. The DNA of the CDR3 is TGTGCCAGCAGTCGACCGCCAGCTAGCGGCTACAATGAGCAGTTCTTC. It encodes CASSRPPASGYNEQFF.

J is TRBJ2-5 and V is TRBV5-1; TRBD1 might be the D (5 bases). The V end lost 0 bases, the J end lost 2 bases, and 11 bases lay between the germline ends. CDR1 SGHRS and CDR2 YFSETQ come from the germline V gene. This CDR3 contains 15 residues. The CDR3 coding sequence is TGCGCCAGCAGCTTGGATTGGGGCTTACAAGAGACCCAGTACTTC. This sequence encodes CASSLDWGLQETQYF.

The rearrangement uses TRBV5-4 and TRBJ1-2; TRBD1 agrees at 10 bases. The CDR3 length is 18 residues. Germline V gives CDR1 SGHNT, CDR2 YYREEE (reference sequence). J gave up 7 bases and V 0 bases, and 15 bases lay outside the gene matches. The DNA for the CDR3 is TGTGCCAGCAGCTTGGGGGGGACAGGGGCCCCCACGATGGGTGGCTACACCTTC. Translation gives CASSLGGTGAPTMGGYTF.

For this clone: The same CDR3 is also encoded by other DNA sequences in this sample. The rearrangement joins TRBV5-1 to TRBJ2-1; maybe TRBD1 (5 bases). Trimming pared 0 bases from V and 1 base from J, leaving 5 bases between. This CDR3 contains 14 residues. CDR1 is SGHRS, CDR2 YFSETQ, per germline. The CDR3 protein is CASSLGQSYNEQFF. The CDR3, as DNA: TGCGCCAGCAGCTTGGGACAGTCCTACAATGAGCAGTTCTTC.

The gene calls are TRBV18 and TRBJ1-4; no firm D call. The V end lost 5 bases, the J end lost 0 bases, and 4 bases lay between the germline ends. Germline V CDR1 and CDR2: KGHSH, LQKENI. The CDR3 sequence is 13 residues long. DNA for the CDR3: TGTGCCAGCTCAGACGCAACTAATGAAAAACTGTTTTTT. Translation: CASSDATNEKLFF.

The chain links TRBV5-1 to TRBJ2-7; 7 nucleotides line up with TRBD1. The V gene end was trimmed by 4 bases and the J gene end by 0 bases; junction bases not matched to a gene: 4. Germline V gene sequence: CDR1 SGHRS, CDR2 YFSETQ. The CDR3 totals 14 residues. The CDR3: CASSHGQVSYEQYF. In DNA form, the CDR3 reads TGCGCCAGCAGCCACGGACAGGTCTCCTACGAGCAGTACTTC.

V gene TRBV30 combines with J gene TRBJ1-2; 7 bases line up with TRBD1. Germline CDR1 GTSNPN, CDR2 SVGIG (reference sequence). V shed 4 bases and J 4 bases; nucleotides not matched to a gene: 6. The CDR3 sequence is 13 residues long. The CDR3 coding sequence is TGTGCCTGGACACCGGGACAGACCTATGGCTACACCTTC. This sequence encodes CAWTPGQTYGYTF.

Notes on this clone: The same CDR3 can be traced to other DNA sequences in this sample. The gene calls are TRBV2 and TRBJ1-1, with TRBD1 matching over 8 bases. Germline assignment: CDR1 SNHLY and CDR2 FYNNEI. The CDR3 is made up of 13 amino acids. J was trimmed by 4 bases and V by 6 bases; bases with no gene match: 4. The CDR3 nucleotides read TGTGCCAGCAGCCTGGACAGGGCCACTGAAGCTTTCTTT. Protein sequence: CASSLDRATEAFF. Variable domain in full (rest from reference TRBV2 and TRBJ1-1): EPEVTQTPSHQVTQMGQEVILRCVPISNHLYFYWYRQILGQKVEFLVSFYNNEISEKSEIFDDQFSVERPDGSNFTLKIRSTKLEDSAMYFCASSLDRATEAFFGQGTRLTVV.

In regard to this clone: The identical CDR3 is also encoded by other nucleotide sequences in the sample. The chain uses TRBV6-6 and TRBJ1-5; 8 bases match TRBD1. The junction had 6 bases not matched to a gene; V was cut back by 6 bases and J by 2 bases. This CDR3 contains 15 residues. The germline V gene encodes CDR1 MNHNY and CDR2 SVGAGI (reference sequence). The CDR3 bases are TGTGCCAGCAGCCTCGGACAGGGAGGCAATCAGCCCCAGCATTTT. Translating gives CASSLGQGGNQPQHF.

The chain couples TRBV27 to TRBJ2-7; D is possibly TRBD1 (5 bases). Germline CDR1 is MNHEY and CDR2 is SMNVEV (reference sequence). V lost 2 bases and J 2 bases, leaving 13 bases between the germline ends. The CDR3 loop spans 15 amino acids. CDR3 nucleotide sequence: TGTGCCAGCAGTTTACAGGGTTTTGGGGCCTACGAGCAGTACTTC. Its protein product is CASSLQGFGAYEQYF.

The chain employs TRBV7-9 and TRBJ1-1, with no clear D. Trimming removed 5 bases from V and 11 bases from J, with 12 bases in between. The germline V gene has CDR1 SEHNR and CDR2 FQNEAQ (reference sequence). CDR3 size: 11 residues. CDR3: CASSLSAMAFF. CDR3 nucleotide sequence: TGTGCCAGCAGCCTCTCCGCGATGGCTTTCTTT.

This clone has just one count. V and J are TRBV5-1 and TRBJ1-4; 8 bases agree with TRBD1. This CDR3 has 16 amino acids. Germline CDR1 SGHRS, CDR2 YFSETQ. Losses at the gene ends were 3 bases for V and 5 bases for J; bases not matched to a gene: 9. The CDR3 DNA follows: TGCGCCAGCAGCTGGGGAGACAGGGGACAAAATGAAAAACTGTTTTTT. Encoded protein: CASSWGDRGQNEKLFF.

Notes on this clone: Different DNA sequences within this sample yield the same CDR3. The chain joins TRBV28 to TRBJ2-7; TRBD1 matches 8 bases. There are 15 residues in the CDR3. CDR1 MDHEN and CDR2 SYDVKM come from the germline V gene. V shed 3 bases, J shed 6 bases, and the junction held 10 bases outside the gene matches. CDR3 sequence (DNA): TGTGCCAGCAGTTTCATCGGACAGGGCGCGGGCGAGCAGTACTTC. This sequence encodes CASSFIGQGAGEQYF.

This chain links TRBV9 with TRBJ2-7, with 10 bases fitting TRBD2. From germline, CDR1 is SGDLS and CDR2 YYNGEE. Trimming removed 3 bases from V and 7 bases from J; junction bases left unmatched: 10. The CDR3 is 15 residues long. This CDR3 reads CASSAKQQGLAEQYF. The CDR3 region has the DNA TGTGCCAGCAGCGCGAAGCAACAGGGACTAGCGGAGCAGTACTTC. Combining the CDR3 with reference TRBV9 and TRBJ2-7 gives the whole variable domain DSGVTQTPKHLITATGQRVTLRCSPRSGDLSVYWYQQSLDQGLQFLIQYYNGEERAKGNILERFSAQQFPDLHSELNLSSLELGDSALYFCASSAKQQGLAEQYFGPGTRLTVT.

This clone was picked up a small number of times. The chain recombines TRBV7-9 with TRBJ1-3; the D is unclear. Trimming removed 5 bases at V and 11 bases at J, with 10 bases between. The CDR3 is made up of 11 amino acids. Germline CDR1 and CDR2: SEHNR and FQNEAQ (reference sequence). The CDR3 loop is CASSPGNSIYF. The DNA of the CDR3 is TGTGCCAGCAGCCCGGGAAATTCCATATATTTT.